This TCR beta chain was retrieved from a study of vaccination and CD4 T cells after COVID-19. Study-wide context: According to the study, participants were given two doses of BNT162b2 or mRNA-1273 vaccine. Control cultures received a CEFX pool, an HIV-1 Nef pool, or no peptide.

CDR1 is GTSNPN, CDR2 SVGIG, per germline (reference sequence). The V and J ends lost 2 bases and 5 bases respectively, with 7 bases between them. The CDR3 contains 11 residues. The study's findings and limits: Convalescent patients studied were relatively few, and early post-infection timepoints were absent.

Treatment in this sample: roughly 10-day PBMC culture with coronavirus spike peptide pools or control peptides (ViraFEST assay). Of note for this clonotype: Its antigen is not known.

At the Johns Hopkins FTIC core, DNA taken from cultured CD4+ T cells was sequenced by way of the Oncomine TCR Beta short-read assay. TCRdb redid the calling of the PCR reads with MiXCR, one entry per CDR3 protein. The sample holds about 13,000 distinct CDR3 sequences, roughly half seen once. The clonotype was recovered from a human donor who had recovered from COVID-19. This chain connects TRBV30 to TRBJ2-7; D is unresolved. The sample consisted of CD4+ T cells from blood, cultured in vitro. The CDR3 DNA reads as TGTGCCTGGAGTCATTCAAACGAGCAGTACTTC. Translation gives CAWSHSNEQYF.